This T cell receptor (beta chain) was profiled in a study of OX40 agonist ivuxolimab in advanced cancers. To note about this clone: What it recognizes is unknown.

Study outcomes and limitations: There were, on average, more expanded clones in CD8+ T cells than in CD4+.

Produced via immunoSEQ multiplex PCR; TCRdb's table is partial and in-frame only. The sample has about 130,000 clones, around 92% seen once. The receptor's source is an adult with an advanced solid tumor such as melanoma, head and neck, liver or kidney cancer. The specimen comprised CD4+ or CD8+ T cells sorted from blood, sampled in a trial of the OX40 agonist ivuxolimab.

The CDR3 loop reads CASSVWTSGSYEQYF. DNA for the CDR3: TGTGCCAGCAGCGTATGGACTAGCGGAAGCTACGAGCAGTACTTC. This sequence joins TRBV28 and TRBJ2-7; TRBD2 agrees at 10 bases. Germline-derived CDR1 and CDR2 are MDHEN and SYDVKM. This CDR3 spans 15 amino acids. The V gene end was trimmed by 6 bases and the J gene end by 3 bases; junction bases not matched to a gene: 8.